The rows below give T cell receptor beta chains drawn from one sample of a study of beta chain features in type 1 diabetes. Measured with immunoSEQ multiplex PCR; TCRdb has only the in-frame clones, and not every one. Here the sample spans nearly 250,000 clones, around 65% being singletons. Sequenced sample: naive CD4+ T cells from blood. The origin of the receptors is a man between 25 and 39 years old in good health. Both conserved end residues are part of each CDR3. Expanded clones get a size class; other rows say once, few or many, or leave the size out.

V: TRBV30
size: once
CDR3: CAWGQGGSYEQYF

V: TRBV7-2
size: few
CDR3: CASSPGGVAYF

V: TRBV30
size: -
CDR3: CAWSPKEKLFF

V: TRBV9
size: -
CDR3: CASSAPLLAGEINEQFF

V: TRBV7-9
size: -
CDR3: CASGRMTGKETQYF

V: TRBV25-1
size: -
CDR3: CASSASGFTEAFF

V: TRBV5-6
size: -
CDR3: CASSFLGLSTDTQYF

V: TRBV5-6
size: -
CDR3: CASSIPGRIEAFF

V: TRBV5-1
size: -
CDR3: CASSLGLASKDTQYF

V: TRBV4-1
size: -
CDR3: CASSPGLKQRTDTQYF

V: TRBV10-3
size: once
CDR3: CAISPGDSYGYTF

V: TRBV30
size: -
CDR3: CAWRIAGGTDTQYF

V: TRBV25-1
size: once
CDR3: CASSPGTGSGPQHF

V: TRBV29-1
size: few
CDR3: CSVEPFRDGKNIQYF

V: TRBV9
size: few
CDR3: CASSVGASTEAFF

V: TRBV30
size: -
CDR3: CACQAGGRNEQFF

V: TRBV9
size: -
CDR3: CASSVDDRPTGEKLFF

V: TRBV9
size: -
CDR3: CASSVVWGGEQFF

V: TRBV19
size: few
CDR3: CASSIARGSAGELFF

V: TRBV7-2
size: once
CDR3: CASSFPGQGSYEQYF

V: TRBV9
size: few
CDR3: CASSPLDSSYEQYF

V: TRBV5-6
size: -
CDR3: CASSLATAYEQYF

V: TRBV6-5
size: -
CDR3: CATSPGQGTQYF

V: TRBV9
size: once
CDR3: CASSEGPGYNEQFF

V: TRBV19
size: once
CDR3: CASRGQGPGEQFF

V: TRBV20-1
size: -
CDR3: CSASPGRIYYF

V: TRBV25-1
size: -
CDR3: CASRASYEQYF

V: TRBV4-1
size: -
CDR3: CASSRVEGGYTF

V: TRBV4-1
size: few
CDR3: CASSQVPGQGTEAFF

V: TRBV11-2
size: -
CDR3: CASSLLSGYEQYF

V: TRBV12-5
size: -
CDR3: CASATTGVGQPQHF

V: TRBV7-7
size: once
CDR3: CASSNREGTQYF

V: TRBV30
size: -
CDR3: CACGSSGNTIYF

V: TRBV29-1
size: -
CDR3: CSVENSGGYTF

V: TRBV30
size: -
CDR3: CAWSRQGTTEAFF

V: TRBV9
size: once
CDR3: CASSAEMGLETQYF

V: TRBV20-1
size: -
CDR3: CRGERADTQYF

V: TRBV28
size: -
CDR3: CASSLQSFTEAFF

V: TRBV30
size: -
CDR3: CAWSPGLPSNQPQHF

V: TRBV7-2
size: -
CDR3: CASSSQTGKSSYNEQFF

V: TRBV29-1
size: once
CDR3: CSVLGSLNEETQYF

V: TRBV30
size: -
CDR3: CAWSDPRMGASKNIQYF

V: TRBV10-3
size: -
CDR3: CASGLGDNYEQYF

V: TRBV6-6
size: -
CDR3: CASSYKDTQYF

V: TRBV9
size: once
CDR3: CASSVGEGLNTEAFF

V: TRBV30
size: -
CDR3: CAWRGFGRGNEQFF

V: TRBV5-1
size: -
CDR3: CASSLDGGPSYEQYF

V: TRBV19
size: -
CDR3: CASSESGSRVNEQFF

V: TRBV29-1
size: once
CDR3: CSVGEGNQPQHF

V: TRBV5-6
size: few
CDR3: CASSIYRVLNTEAFF

V: TRBV6-5
size: once
CDR3: CASSYRNWGDNEQFF

V: TRBV7-2
size: once
CDR3: CASSLAGAETQYF